The present entry profiles one TCR beta chain with its context. Antigen unknown. The assay was immunoSEQ multiplex PCR, and TCRdb's table has in-frame clones only and misses some. The table shows tens of thousands of clones, with roughly 94% occurring only once. The entry originates in a study of resident and recirculating memory T cells in vitiligo. Across the study: Genomic DNA was extracted from whole homogenized samples, with no cell sorting. Study results and limitations: Non-conserved TCRs across sites and patients suggested distinct clones per lesion.

CDR1 and CDR2 from the germline V gene are ENHRY and SYGVKD. The CDR3 is 18 amino acids. V trimming: 0 bases; J trimming: 5 bases; junction bases outside the gene matches: 12. The chain employs TRBV10-3 and TRBJ2-1; 8 bases map to TRBD1. The sequence came from a male donor with vitiligo. Sequencing used blood. The CDR3 loop reads CAISESFLSGGADNEQFF. CDR3 DNA sequence: TGTGCCATCAGTGAGTCGTTTTTGTCAGGGGGCGCCGACAATGAGCAGTTCTTC.